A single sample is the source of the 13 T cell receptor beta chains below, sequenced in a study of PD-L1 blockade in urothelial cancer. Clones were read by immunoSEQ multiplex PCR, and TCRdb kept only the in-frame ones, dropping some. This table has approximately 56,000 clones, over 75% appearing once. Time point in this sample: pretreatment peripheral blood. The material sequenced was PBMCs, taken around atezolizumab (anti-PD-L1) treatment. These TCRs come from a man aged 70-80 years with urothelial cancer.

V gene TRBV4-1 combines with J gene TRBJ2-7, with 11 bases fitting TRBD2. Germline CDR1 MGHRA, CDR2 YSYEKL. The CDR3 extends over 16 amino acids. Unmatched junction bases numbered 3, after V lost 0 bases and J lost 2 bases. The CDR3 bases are TGCGCCAGCAGCCAAGATGTAGCGGGAGGGCCCTACGAGCAGTACTTC. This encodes CASSQDVAGGPYEQYF.

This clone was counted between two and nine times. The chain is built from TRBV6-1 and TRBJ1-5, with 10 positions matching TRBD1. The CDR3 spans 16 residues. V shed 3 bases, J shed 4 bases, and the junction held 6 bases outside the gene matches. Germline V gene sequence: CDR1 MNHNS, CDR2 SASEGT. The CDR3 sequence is CASSEETGGGNQPQHF. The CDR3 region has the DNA TGTGCCAGCAGTGAGGAGACAGGGGGCGGGAATCAGCCCCAGCATTTT.

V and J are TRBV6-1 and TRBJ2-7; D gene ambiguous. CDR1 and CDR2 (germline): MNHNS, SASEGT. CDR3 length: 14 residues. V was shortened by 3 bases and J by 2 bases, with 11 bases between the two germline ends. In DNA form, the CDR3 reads TGTGCCAGCAGTGATATCCAGCGACCCTACGAGCAGTACTTC. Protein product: CASSDIQRPYEQYF.

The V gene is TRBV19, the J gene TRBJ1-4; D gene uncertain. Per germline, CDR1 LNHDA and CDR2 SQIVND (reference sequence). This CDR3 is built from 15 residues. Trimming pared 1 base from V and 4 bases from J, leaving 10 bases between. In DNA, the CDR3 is TGTGCCAGTAGTATAGGTGGCCCTTATAATGAAAAACTGTTTTTT. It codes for CASSIGGPYNEKLFF.

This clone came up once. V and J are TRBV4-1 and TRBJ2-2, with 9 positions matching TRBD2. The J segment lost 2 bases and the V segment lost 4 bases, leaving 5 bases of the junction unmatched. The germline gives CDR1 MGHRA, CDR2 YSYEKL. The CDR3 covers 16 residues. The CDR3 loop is CASSRNSGSNTGELFF. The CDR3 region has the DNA TGCGCCAGCAGCCGGAATAGCGGGAGTAACACCGGGGAGCTGTTTTTT.

The CDR3 coding sequence is TGTGCCACCAGCAGAGATTTAGGGGCTAACTATGGCTACACCTTC. Translated: CATSRDLGANYGYTF. V is TRBV15 and J is TRBJ1-2; D may be TRBD1 (5 bases). Per the germline V gene, CDR1 is LNHNV and CDR2 is YYDKDF (reference sequence). This CDR3 spans 15 amino acids. V was pared by 0 bases and J by 0 bases, with 8 bases between.

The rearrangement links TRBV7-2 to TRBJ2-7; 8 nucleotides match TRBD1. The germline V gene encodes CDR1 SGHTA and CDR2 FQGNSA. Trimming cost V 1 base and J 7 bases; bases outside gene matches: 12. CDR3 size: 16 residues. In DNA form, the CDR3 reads TGTGCCAGCAGCTTAGGAGTCAGACAGGGGAAATCTGAGCAGTACTTC. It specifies CASSLGVRQGKSEQYF.

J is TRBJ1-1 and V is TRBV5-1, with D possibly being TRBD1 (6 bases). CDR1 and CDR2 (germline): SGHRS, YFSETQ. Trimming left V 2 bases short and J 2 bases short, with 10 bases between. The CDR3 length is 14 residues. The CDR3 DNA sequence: TGCGCCAGCAGCTTACGACAGGCAAACACTGAAGCTTTCTTT. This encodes CASSLRQANTEAFF.

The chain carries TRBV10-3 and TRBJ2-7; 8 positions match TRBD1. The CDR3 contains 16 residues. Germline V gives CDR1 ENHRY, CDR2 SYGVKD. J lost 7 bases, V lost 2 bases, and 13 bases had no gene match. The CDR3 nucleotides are TGTGCCATCAGTGAGCCTATGCAGGGGGCGTCGAGAGAGCAGTACTTC. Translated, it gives CAISEPMQGASREQYF.

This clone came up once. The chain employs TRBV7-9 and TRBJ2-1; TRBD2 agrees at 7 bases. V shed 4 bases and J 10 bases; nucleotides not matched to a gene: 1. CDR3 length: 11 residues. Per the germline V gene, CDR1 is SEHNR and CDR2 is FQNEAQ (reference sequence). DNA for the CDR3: TGTGCCAGCAGCTCGGGACTAGAGCAGTTCTTC. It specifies CASSSGLEQFF.

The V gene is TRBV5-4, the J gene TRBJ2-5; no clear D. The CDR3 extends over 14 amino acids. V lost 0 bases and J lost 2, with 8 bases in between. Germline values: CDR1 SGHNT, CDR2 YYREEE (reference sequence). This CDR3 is CASSLDPRQETQYF. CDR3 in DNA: TGTGCCAGCAGCTTGGACCCCCGGCAAGAGACCCAGTACTTC.

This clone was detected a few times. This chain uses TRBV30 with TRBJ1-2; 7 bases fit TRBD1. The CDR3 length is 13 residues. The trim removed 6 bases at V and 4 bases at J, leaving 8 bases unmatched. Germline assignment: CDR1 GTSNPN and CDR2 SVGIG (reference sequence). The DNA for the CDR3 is TGTGCCTGTACACCCGGGGACAGCTATGGCTACACCTTC. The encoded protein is CACTPGDSYGYTF.

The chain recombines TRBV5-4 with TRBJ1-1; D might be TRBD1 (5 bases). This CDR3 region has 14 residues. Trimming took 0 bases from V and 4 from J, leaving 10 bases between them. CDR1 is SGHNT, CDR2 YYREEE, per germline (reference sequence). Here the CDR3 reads CASSLGQGTTEAFF. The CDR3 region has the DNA TGTGCCAGCAGCTTGGGGCAGGGAACCACTGAAGCTTTCTTT.